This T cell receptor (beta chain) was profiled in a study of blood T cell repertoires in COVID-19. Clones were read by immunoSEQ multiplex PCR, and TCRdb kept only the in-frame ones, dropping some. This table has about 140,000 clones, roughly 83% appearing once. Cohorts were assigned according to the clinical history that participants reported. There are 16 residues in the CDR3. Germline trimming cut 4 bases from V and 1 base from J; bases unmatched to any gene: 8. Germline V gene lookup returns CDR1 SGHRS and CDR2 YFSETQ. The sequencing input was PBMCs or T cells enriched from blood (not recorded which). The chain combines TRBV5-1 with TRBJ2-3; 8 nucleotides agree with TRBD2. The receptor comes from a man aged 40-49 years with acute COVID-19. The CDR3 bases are TGCGCCAGCAGCCTAAGGACTAGCTTCCGCACAGATACGCAGTATTTT. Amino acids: CASSLRTSFRTDTQYF.